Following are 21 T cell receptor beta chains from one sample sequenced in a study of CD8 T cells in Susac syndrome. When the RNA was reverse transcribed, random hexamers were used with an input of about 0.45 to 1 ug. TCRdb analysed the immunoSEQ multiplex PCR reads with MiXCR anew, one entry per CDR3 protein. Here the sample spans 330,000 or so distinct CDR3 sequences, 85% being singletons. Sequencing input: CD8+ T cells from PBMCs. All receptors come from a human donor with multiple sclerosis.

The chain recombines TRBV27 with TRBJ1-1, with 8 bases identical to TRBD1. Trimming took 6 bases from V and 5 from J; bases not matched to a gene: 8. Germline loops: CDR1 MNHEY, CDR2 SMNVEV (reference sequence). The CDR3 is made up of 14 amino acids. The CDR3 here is CASSRGQGGTEAFF. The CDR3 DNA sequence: TGTGCCAGCAGCCGAGGACAGGGAGGGACTGAAGCTTTCTTT.

CDR3 bases: TGTGCCACCAGCAGAGAAGGGGGGCCTGGAAACACCATATATTTT. It yields the protein CATSREGGPGNTIYF. The V call is TRBV15, the J call TRBJ1-3; D is possibly TRBD1 (6 bases). V was clipped by 0 bases and J by 2 bases, with 8 bases between them. This CDR3 has 15 amino acids. Germline V lookup: CDR1 LNHNV, CDR2 YYDKDF (reference sequence).

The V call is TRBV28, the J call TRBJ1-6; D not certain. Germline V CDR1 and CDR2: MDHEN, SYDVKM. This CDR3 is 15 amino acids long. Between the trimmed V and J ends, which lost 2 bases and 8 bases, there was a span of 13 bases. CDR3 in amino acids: CASSLSRSAHSPLHF. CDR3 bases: TGTGCCAGCAGTTTAAGTCGGTCAGCTCATTCACCCCTCCACTTT.

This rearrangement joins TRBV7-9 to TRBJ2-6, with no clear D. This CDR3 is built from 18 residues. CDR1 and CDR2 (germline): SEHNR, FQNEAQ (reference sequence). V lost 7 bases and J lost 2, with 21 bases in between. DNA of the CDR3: TGTGCCAGCAACCTGAATGTTCAGGCAACCGCTGGGGCCAACGTCCTGACTTTC. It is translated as CASNLNVQATAGANVLTF.

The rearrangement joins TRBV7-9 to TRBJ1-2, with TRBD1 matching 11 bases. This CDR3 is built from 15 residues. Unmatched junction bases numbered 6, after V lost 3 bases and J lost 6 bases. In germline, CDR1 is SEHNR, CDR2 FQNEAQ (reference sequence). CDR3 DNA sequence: TGTGCCAGCAGCTTCGGGACAGGGGGAGGTCATGGCTACACCTTC. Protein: CASSFGTGGGHGYTF.

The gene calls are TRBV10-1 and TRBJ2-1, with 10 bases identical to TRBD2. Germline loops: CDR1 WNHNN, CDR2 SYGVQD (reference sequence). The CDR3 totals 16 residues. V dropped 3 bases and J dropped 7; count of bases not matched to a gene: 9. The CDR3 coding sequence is TGCGCCAGCAGTGATCCCTCTAGCGGGAGTAAAAATGAGCAGTTCTTC. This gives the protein CASSDPSSGSKNEQFF.

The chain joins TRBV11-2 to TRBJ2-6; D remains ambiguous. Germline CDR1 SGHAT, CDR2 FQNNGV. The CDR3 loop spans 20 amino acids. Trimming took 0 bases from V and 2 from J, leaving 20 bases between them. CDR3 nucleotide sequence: TGTGCCAGCAGCTTAGAATTACCGGGCCTGTCCTCGGCTGGGGCCAACGTCCTGACTTTC. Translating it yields CASSLELPGLSSAGANVLTF.

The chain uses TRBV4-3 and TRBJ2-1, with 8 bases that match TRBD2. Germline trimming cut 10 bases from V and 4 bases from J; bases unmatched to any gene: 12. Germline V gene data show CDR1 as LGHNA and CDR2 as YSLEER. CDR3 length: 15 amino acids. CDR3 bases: TGCGCCACCACCCCTGGAGTAGCGGGATACAATGAGCAGTTCTTC. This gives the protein CATTPGVAGYNEQFF.

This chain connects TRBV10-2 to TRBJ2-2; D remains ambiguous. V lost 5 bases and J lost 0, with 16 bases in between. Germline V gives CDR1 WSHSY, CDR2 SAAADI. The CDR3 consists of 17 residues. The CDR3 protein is CASSPPSSLSNTGELFF. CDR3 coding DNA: TGCGCCAGCAGTCCCCCCTCGAGTCTTTCGAACACCGGGGAGCTGTTTTTT.

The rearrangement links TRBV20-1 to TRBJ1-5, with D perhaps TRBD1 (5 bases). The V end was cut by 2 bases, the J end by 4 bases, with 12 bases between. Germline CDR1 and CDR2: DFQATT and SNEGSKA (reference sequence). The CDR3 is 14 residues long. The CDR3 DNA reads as TGCAGTGCTAGATCAGAGTGGGGGAATCAGCCCCAGCATTTT. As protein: CSARSEWGNQPQHF.

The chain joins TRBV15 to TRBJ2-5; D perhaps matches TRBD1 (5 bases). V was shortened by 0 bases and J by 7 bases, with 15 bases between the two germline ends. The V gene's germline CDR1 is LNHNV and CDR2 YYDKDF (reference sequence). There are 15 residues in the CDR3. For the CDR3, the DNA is TGTGCCACCAGCAGAGATCGGGCAGGGCGCAGGACCCAGTACTTC. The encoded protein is CATSRDRAGRRTQYF.

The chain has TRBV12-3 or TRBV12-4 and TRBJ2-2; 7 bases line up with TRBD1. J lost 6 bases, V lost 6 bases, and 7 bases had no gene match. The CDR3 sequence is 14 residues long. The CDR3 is CASRPTGKPGELFF. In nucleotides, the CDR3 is TGTGCCAGCAGGCCGACAGGGAAGCCCGGGGAGCTGTTTTTT.

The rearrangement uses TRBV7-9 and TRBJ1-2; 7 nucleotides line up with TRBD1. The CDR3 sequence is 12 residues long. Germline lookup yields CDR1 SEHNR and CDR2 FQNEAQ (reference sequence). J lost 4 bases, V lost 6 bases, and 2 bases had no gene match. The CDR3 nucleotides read TGTGCCAGCAGGGGGGACAGCTATGGCTACACCTTC. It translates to CASRGDSYGYTF.

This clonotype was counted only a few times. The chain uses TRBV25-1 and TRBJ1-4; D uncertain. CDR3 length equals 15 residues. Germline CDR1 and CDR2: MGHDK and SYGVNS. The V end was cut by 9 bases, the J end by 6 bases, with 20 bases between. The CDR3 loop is CASHLITLTDEKLFF. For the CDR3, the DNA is TGTGCCAGTCATCTCATAACACTTACGGATGAAAAACTGTTTTTT.

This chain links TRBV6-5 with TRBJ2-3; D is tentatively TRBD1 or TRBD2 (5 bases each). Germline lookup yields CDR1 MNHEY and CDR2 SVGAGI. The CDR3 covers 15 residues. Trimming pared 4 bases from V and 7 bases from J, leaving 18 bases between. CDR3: CASSSGLGSSNTQYF. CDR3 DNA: TGTGCCAGCAGTTCGGGGCTAGGTAGCTCTAATACGCAGTATTTT.

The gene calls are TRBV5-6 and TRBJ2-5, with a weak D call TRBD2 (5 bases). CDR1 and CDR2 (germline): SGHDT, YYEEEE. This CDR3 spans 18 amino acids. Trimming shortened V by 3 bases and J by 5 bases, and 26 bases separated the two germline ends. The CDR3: CASSSGLRVEWGSETQYF. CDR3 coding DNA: TGTGCCAGCAGCTCGGGGTTGAGAGTGGAGTGGGGTAGCGAGACCCAGTACTTC. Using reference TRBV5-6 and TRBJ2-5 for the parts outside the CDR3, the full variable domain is DAGVTQSPTHLIKTRGQQVTLRCSPKSGHDTVSWYQQALGQGPQFIFQYYEEEERQRGNFPDRFSGHQFPNYSSELNVNALLLGDSALYLCASSSGLRVEWGSETQYFGPGTRLLVL.

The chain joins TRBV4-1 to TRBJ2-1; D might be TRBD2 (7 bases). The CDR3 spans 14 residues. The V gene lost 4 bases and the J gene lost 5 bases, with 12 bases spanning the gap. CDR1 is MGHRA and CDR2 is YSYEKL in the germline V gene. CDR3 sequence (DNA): TGCGCCAGCAGCCTCGGGGGGCCCAACAATGAGCAGTTCTTC. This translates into CASSLGGPNNEQFF.

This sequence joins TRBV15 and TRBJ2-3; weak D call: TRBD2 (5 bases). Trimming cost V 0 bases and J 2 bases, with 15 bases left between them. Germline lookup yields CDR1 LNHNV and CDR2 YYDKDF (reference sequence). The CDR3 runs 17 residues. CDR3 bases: TGTGCCACCAGCAGAGATCTACGAGGGAGTGTCACAGATACGCAGTATTTT. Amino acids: CATSRDLRGSVTDTQYF.

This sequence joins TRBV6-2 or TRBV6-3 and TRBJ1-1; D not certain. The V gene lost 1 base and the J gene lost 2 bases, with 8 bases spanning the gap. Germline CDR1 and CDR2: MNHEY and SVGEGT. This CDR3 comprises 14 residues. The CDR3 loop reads CASSYLQQNTEAFF. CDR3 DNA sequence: TGTGCCAGCAGTTACTTACAACAAAACACTGAAGCTTTCTTT.

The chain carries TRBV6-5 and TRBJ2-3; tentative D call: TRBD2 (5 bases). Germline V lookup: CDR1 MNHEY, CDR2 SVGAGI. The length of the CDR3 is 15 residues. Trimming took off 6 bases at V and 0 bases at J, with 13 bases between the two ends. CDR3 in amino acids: CASRKRTGSTDTQYF. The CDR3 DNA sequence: TGTGCCAGCAGAAAGAGGACGGGGAGCACAGATACGCAGTATTTT.

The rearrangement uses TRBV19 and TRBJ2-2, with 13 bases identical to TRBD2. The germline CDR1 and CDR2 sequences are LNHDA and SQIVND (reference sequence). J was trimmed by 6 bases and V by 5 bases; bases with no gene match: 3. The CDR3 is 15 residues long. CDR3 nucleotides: TGTGCCAGTAGTGGACTAGCGGGAGTCCCCGGGGAGCTGTTTTTT. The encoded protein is CASSGLAGVPGELFF.